This TCR beta chain was profiled in a study of T cells in women clearing cervical HPV infection. Study results and limitations: Cases and controls were distinguished at AUC about 0.79 by richness and V genes.

Concerning this clone itself: The antigen is not known. From the germline J gene comes the end of the CDR3, since the read stops 3 residues before it.

Measured with immunoSEQ multiplex PCR; TCRdb has only the in-frame clones, and not every one. With about 30,000 clones in the sample, the ten largest clones hold about 4%. Germline lookup yields CDR1 LNHDA and CDR2 SQIVND (reference sequence). This CDR3 region has 15 residues. The V segment lost 5 bases and the J segment 4 bases; nucleotides outside the gene matches: 8. The specimen sequenced was blood buffy coat. The clonotype was recovered from a woman between 18 and 75 years old with a cervical HPV16 infection that either progressed to CIN3+ or cleared (not recorded which). The chain links TRBV19 to TRBJ1-5; 7 bases are a match to TRBD1. The chain's CDR3 is CASSGGTANNQPQHF. CDR3 DNA, as far as it was read: TGTGCCAGTAGTGGAGGGACAGCCAATAATCAGCCC.